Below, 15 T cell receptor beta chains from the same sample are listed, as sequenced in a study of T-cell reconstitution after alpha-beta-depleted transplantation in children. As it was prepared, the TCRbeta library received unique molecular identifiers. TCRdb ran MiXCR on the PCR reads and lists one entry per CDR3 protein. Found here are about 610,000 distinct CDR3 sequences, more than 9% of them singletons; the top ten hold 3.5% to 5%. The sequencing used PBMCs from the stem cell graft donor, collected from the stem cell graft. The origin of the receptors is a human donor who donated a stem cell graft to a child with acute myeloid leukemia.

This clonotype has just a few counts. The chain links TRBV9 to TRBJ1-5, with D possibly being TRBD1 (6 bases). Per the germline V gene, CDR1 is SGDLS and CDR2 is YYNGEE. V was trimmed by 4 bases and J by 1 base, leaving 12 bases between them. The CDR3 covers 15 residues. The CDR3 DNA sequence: TGTGCCAGCAGCCTTTCCGGGACAAGCAATCAGCCCCAGCATTTT. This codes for CASSLSGTSNQPQHF.

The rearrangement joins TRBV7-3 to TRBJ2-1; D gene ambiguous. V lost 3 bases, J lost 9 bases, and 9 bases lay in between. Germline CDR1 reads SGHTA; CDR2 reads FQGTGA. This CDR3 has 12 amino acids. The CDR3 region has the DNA TGTGCCAGCAGCTTCGAAGTGGGTGAGCAGTTCTTC. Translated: CASSFEVGEQFF.

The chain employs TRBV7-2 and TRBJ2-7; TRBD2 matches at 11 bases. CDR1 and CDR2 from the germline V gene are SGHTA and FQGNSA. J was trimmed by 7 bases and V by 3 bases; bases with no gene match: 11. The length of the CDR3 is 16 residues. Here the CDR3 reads CASSFGASGRSREQYF. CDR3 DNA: TGTGCCAGCAGCTTTGGGGCTAGCGGGAGGTCCAGGGAGCAGTACTTC.

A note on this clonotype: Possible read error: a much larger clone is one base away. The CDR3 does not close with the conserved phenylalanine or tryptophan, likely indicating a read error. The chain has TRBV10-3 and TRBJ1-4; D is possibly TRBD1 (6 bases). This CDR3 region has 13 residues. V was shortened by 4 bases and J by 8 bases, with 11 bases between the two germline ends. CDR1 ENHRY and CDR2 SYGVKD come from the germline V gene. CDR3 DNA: TGTGCCATCAGTGTTGAACAGGGAGAAAAACTGTTTTAT. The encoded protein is CAISVEQGEKLFY.

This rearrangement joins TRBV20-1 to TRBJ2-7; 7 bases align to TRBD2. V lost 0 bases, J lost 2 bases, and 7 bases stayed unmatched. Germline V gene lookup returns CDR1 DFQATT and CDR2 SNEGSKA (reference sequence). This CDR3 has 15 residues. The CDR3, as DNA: TGCAGTGCTAGAGAGGGGAGGGACCAAACCTACGAGCAGTACTTC. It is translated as CSAREGRDQTYEQYF.

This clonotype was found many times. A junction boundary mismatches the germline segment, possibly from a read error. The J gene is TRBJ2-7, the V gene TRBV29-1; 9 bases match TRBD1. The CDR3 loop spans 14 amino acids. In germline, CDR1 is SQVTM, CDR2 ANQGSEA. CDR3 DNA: TGCAGCGTAGAAGGGACAGGGAAAAGGCTCGAGCAGTACTTC. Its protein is CSVEGTGKRLEQYF.

The CDR3 sequence is CASSPPTGTPLHF. As DNA, the CDR3 is TGTGCCAGCAGCCCCCCGACAGGGACACCCCTCCACTTT. The chain uses TRBV7-9 and TRBJ1-6; 7 positions match TRBD1. Trimming took 5 bases from V and 11 from J; bases not matched to a gene: 6. Germline lookup yields CDR1 SEHNR and CDR2 FQNEAQ (reference sequence). The CDR3 is made up of 13 amino acids.

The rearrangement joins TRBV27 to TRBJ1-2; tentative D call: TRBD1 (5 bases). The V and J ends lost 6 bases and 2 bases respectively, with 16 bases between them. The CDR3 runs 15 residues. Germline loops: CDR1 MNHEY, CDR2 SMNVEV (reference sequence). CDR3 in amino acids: CASSSLGASNYGYTF. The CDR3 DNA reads TGTGCCAGCAGCTCGCTCGGGGCTTCCAACTATGGCTACACCTTC.

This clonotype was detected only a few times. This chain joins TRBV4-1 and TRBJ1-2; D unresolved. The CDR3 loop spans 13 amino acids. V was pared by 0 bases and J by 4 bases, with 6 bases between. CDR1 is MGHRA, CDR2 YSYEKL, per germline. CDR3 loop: CASSQEPGYGYTF. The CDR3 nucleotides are TGCGCCAGCAGCCAAGAACCAGGCTATGGCTACACCTTC.

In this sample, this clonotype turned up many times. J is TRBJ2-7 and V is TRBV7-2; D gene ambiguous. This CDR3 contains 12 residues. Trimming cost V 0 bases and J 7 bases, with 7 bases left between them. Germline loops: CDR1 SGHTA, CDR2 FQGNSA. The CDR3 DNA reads TGTGCCAGCAGCTTAGCTCTGGGGGAGCAGTACTTC. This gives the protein CASSLALGEQYF.

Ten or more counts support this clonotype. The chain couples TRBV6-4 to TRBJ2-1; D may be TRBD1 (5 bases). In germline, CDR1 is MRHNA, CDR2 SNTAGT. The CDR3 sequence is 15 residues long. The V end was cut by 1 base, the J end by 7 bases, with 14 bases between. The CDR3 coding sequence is TGTGCCAGCAGTGACTGGGGCGGACGAAGGAATGAGCAGTTCTTC. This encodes CASSDWGGRRNEQFF.

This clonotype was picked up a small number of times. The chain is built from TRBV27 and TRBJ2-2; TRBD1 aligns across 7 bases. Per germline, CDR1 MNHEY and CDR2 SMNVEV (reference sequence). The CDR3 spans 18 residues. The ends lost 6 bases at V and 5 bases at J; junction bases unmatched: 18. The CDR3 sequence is CASSSFWGLTGPTGELFF. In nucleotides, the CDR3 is TGTGCCAGCAGCAGTTTTTGGGGATTGACAGGGCCAACCGGGGAGCTGTTTTTT.

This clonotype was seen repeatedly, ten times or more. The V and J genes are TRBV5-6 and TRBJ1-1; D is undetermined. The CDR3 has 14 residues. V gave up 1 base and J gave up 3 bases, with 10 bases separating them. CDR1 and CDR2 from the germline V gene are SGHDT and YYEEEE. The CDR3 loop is CASSLRPMDTEAFF. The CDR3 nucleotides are TGTGCCAGCAGCTTGAGACCTATGGACACTGAAGCTTTCTTT.

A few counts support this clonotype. Here the CDR3 DNA reads TGTGCCACCAGCCCACCGGGACTAGCGGGAGGGAATGAGCAGTTCTTC. As protein: CATSPPGLAGGNEQFF. The chain has TRBV15 and TRBJ2-1; 16 positions match TRBD2. The V gene's germline CDR1 is LNHNV and CDR2 YYDKDF (reference sequence). J lost 7 bases, V lost 5 bases, and 5 bases had no gene match. The CDR3 length is 16 residues.

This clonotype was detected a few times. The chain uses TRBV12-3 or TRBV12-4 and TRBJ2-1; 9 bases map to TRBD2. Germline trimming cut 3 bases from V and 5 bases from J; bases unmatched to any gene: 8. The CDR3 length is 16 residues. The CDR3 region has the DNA TGTGCCAGCAGTTTTCGCCCTAGCGGGAAGGACAATGAGCAGTTCTTC. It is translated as CASSFRPSGKDNEQFF.